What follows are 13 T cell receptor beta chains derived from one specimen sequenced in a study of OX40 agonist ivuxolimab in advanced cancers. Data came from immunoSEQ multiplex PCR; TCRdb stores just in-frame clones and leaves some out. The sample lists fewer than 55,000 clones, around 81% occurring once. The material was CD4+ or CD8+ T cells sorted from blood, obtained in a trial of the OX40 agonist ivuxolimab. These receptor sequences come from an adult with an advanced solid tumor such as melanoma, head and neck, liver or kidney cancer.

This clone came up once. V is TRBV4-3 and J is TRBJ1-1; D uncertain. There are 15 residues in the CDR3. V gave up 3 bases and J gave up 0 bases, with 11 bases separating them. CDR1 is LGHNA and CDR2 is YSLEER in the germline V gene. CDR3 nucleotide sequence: TGCGCCAGCAGCCAGGCCACCGGGATGAACACTGAAGCTTTCTTT. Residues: CASSQATGMNTEAFF.

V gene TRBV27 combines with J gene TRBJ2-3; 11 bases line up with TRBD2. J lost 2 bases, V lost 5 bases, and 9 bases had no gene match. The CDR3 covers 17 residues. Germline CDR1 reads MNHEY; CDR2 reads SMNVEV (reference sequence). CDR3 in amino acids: CASSPRIAGGHTDTQYF. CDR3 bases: TGTGCCAGCAGTCCCCGGATAGCGGGAGGGCACACAGATACGCAGTATTTT.

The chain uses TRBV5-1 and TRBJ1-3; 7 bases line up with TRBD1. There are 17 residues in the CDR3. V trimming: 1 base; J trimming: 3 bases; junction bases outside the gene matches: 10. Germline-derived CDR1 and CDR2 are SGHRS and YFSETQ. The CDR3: CASSLFGEGASGNTIYF. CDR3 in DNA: TGCGCCAGCAGCTTGTTCGGAGAGGGGGCGAGTGGAAACACCATATATTTT.

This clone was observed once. DNA for the CDR3: TGTGCCAGCAGCGTAGGAGAGGGGGACAGTTCCTACGAGCAGTACTTC. Its translation is CASSVGEGDSSYEQYF. This chain joins TRBV9 and TRBJ2-7; 7 nucleotides match TRBD1. V lost 0 bases and J lost 1; bases outside the gene matches: 7. The germline gives CDR1 SGDLS, CDR2 YYNGEE. The CDR3 consists of 16 residues. Variable domain in full (rest from reference TRBV9 and TRBJ2-7): DSGVTQTPKHLITATGQRVTLRCSPRSGDLSVYWYQQSLDQGLQFLIQYYNGEERAKGNILERFSAQQFPDLHSELNLSSLELGDSALYFCASSVGEGDSSYEQYFGPGTRLTVT.

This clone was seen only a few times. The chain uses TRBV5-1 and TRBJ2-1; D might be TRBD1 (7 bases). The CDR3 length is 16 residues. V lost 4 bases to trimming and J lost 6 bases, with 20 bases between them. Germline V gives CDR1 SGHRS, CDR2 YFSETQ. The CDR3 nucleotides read TGCGCCAGCAGCCCCGTAGGGGGCGGGGCCTTCAATGAGCAGTTCTTC. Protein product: CASSPVGGGAFNEQFF.

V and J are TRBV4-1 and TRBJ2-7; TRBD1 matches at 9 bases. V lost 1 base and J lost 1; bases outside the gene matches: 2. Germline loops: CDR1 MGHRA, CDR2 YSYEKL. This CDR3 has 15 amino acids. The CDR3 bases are TGCGCCAGCAGCCAAGGGACAGGGGAGTCCTACGAGCAGTACTTC. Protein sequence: CASSQGTGESYEQYF.

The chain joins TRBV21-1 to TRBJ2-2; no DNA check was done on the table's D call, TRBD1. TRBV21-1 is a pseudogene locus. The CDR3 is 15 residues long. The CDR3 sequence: CASSTVGTVTGELFF. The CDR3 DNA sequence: TGTGCCAGCAGCACCGTGGGGACAGTTACCGGGGAGCTGTTTTTT.

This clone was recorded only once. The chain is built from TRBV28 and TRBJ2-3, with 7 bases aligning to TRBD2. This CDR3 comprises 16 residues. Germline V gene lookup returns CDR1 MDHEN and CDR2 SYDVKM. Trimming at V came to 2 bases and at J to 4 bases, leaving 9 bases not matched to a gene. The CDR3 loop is CASSLTAGVWADTQYF. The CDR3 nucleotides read TGTGCCAGCAGTTTAACGGCGGGAGTGTGGGCAGATACGCAGTATTTT.

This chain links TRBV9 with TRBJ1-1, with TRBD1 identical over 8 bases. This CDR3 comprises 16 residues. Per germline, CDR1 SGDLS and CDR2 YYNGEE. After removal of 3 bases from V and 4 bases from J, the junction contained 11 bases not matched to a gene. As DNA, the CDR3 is TGTGCCAGCAGCGAGGGACAGGTTGAGGTTCCCACTGAAGCTTTCTTT. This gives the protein CASSEGQVEVPTEAFF.

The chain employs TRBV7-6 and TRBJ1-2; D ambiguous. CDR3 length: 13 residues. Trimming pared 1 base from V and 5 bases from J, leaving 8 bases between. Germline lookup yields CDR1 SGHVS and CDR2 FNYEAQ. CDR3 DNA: TGTGCCAGCAGCTTAGAGCTTTCATATGGCTACACCTTC. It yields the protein CASSLELSYGYTF. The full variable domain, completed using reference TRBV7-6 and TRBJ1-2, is GAGVSQSPRYKVTKRGQDVALRCDPISGHVSLYWYRQALGQGPEFLTYFNYEAQQDKSGLPNDRFSAERPEGSISTLTIQRTEQRDSAMYRCASSLELSYGYTFGSGTRLTVV.

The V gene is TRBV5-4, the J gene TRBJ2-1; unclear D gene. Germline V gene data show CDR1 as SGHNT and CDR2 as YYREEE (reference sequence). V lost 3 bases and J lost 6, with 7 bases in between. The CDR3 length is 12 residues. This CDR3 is CASSWTRNEQFF. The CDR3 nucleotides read TGTGCCAGCAGCTGGACCCGCAATGAGCAGTTCTTC.

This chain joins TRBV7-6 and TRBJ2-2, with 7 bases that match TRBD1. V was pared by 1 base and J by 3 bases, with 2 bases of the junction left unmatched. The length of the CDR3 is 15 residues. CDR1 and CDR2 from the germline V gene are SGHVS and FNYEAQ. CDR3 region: CASSLEGADTGELFF. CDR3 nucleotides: TGTGCCAGCAGCTTAGAGGGGGCGGACACCGGGGAGCTGTTTTTT.

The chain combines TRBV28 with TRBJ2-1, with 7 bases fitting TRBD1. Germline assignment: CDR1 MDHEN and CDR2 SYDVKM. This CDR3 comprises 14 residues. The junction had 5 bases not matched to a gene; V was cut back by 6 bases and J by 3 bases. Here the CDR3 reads CASSMGQIYNEQFF. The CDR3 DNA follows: TGTGCCAGCAGCATGGGACAGATCTACAATGAGCAGTTCTTC. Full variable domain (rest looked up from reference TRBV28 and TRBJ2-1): DVKVTQSSRYLVKRTGEKVFLECVQDMDHENMFWYRQDPGLGLRLIYFSYDVKMKEKGDIPEGYSVSREKKERFSLILESASTNQTSMYLCASSMGQIYNEQFFGPGTRLTVL.